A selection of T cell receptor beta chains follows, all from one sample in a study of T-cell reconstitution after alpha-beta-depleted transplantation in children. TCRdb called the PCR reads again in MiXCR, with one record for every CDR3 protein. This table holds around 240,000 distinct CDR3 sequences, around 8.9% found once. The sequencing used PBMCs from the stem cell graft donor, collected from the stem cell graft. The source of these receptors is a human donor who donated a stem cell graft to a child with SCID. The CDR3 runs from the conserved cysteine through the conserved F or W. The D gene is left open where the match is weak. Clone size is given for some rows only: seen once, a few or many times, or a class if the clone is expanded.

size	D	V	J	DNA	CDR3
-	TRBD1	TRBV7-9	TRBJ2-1	TGTGCCAGCAGCCCCACCATAGCCGGGACAGGGTCGTTCTTC	CASSPTIAGTGSFF
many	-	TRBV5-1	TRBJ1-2	TGCGCCAGCAGCCCGGGCCCTGAAGCCTATGGCTACACCTTC	CASSPGPEAYGYTF
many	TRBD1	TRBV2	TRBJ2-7	TGTGCCAGCAGTGAGCAGACAGGGGGATACTACGAGCAGTACTTC	CASSEQTGGYYEQYF
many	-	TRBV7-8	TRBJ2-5	TGTGCCAGCAGCCCAGCCTTTCGACCTCAAGAGACCCAGTACTTC	CASSPAFRPQETQYF
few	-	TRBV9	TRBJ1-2	TGTGCCAGCAGCGCCCCAGCGGGGGAGAATGGCTACACCTTC	CASSAPAGENGYTF
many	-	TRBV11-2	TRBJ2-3	TGTGCCAGCAGCTCGCCTAGGGTTAGCACAGATACGCAGTATTTT	CASSSPRVSTDTQYF
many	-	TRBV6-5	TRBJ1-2	TGTGCCAGCAGTTACGAGGGCCCCGGCGAGGGCTACACCTTC	CASSYEGPGEGYTF
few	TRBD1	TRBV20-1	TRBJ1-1	TGCAGTGCTAGGGGGTTCGGACAGGGAAGAACTGAAGCTTTCTTT	CSARGFGQGRTEAFF
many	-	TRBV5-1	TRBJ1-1	TGCGCCAGCAGCTTGCAGGGATTTGAAGCTTTCTTT	CASSLQGFEAFF
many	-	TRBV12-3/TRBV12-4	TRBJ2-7	TGTGCCAGCAGCAGGACAGCCGAGCAGTACTTC	CASSRTAEQYF
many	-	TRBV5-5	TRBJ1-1	TGTGCCAGCAGCCCGAAGGTCTCGGCCTTCACTGAAGCTTTCTTT	CASSPKVSAFTEAFF
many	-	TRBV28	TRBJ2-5	TGTGCCAGCAGTGGCCAAGTCAGGGAGACCCAGTACTTC	CASSGQVRETQYF
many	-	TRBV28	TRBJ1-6	TGTGCCAGCAGTTCACCCAACTCACCCCTCCACTTT	CASSSPNSPLHF
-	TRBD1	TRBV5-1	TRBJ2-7	TGCGCCAGCAGCACCCTCCCGGGACAGACCTACGAGCAGTACTTC	CASSTLPGQTYEQYF
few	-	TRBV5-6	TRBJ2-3	TGTGCCAGCAGCTTGGACCTGCCTAGCACAGATACGCAGTATTTT	CASSLDLPSTDTQYF
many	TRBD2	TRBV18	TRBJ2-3	TGTGCCAGCTCACCGACTAGCGGGGCCCCAGATACGCAGTATTTT	CASSPTSGAPDTQYF
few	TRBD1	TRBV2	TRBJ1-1	TGTGCCAGCAGGGGGACAGGGGGCTCTGGGACTGAAGCTTTCTTT	CASRGTGGSGTEAFF